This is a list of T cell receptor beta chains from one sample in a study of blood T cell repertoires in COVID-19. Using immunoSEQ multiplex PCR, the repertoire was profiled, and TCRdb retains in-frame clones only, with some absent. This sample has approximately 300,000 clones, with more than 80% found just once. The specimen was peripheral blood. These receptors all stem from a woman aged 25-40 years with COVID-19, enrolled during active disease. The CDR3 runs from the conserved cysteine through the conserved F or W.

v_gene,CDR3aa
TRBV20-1,CSASFVAGTGELFF
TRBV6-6,CASSKSGGNTEAFF
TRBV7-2,CASSLEGLAFTGELFF
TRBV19,CASSLSGLQTQYF
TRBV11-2,CASSSYRVNTEAFF
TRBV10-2,CASREQGNYEQYF
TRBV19,CASSLAGTGGAQGYTF
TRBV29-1,CSVLRQANTEAFF
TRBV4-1,CASSQDPPGGSGNTIYF
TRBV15,CATSRDRDSHEQYF
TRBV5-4,CASSPGSVTGELFF
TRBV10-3,CAISGDRGRSQPQHF
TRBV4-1,CASSQAGTRLFF
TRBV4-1,CASSQAGNYGYTF
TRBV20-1,CSASRTEAFF
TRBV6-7,CASSYSRVQEKLFF
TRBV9,CASSPGLRPDNEQFF
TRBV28,CASSGIWDTQYF
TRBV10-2,CASTAGGRSEQFF
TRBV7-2,CASSFGQAYEQYF